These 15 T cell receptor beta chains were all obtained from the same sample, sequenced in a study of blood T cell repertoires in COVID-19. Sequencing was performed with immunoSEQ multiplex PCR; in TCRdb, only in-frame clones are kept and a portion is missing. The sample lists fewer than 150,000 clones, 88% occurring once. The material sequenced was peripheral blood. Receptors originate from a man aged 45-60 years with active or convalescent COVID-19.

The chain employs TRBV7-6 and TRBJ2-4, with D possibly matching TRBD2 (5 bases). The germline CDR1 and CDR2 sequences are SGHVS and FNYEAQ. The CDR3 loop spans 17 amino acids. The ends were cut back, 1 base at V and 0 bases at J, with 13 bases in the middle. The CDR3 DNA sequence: TGTGCCAGCAGCTTAGAAAGCTGGACTCTAGCCAAAAACATTCAGTACTTC. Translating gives CASSLESWTLAKNIQYF. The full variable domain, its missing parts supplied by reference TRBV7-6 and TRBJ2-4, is GAGVSQSPRYKVTKRGQDVALRCDPISGHVSLYWYRQALGQGPEFLTYFNYEAQQDKSGLPNDRFSAERPEGSISTLTIQRTEQRDSAMYRCASSLESWTLAKNIQYFGAGTRLSVL.

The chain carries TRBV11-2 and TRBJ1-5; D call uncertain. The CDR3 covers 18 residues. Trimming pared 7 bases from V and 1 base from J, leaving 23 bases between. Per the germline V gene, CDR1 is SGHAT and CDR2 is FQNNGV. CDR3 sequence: CASNPSLGGNGSNQPQHF. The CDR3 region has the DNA TGTGCCAGCAATCCCAGCCTGGGAGGGAACGGAAGCAATCAGCCCCAGCATTTT.

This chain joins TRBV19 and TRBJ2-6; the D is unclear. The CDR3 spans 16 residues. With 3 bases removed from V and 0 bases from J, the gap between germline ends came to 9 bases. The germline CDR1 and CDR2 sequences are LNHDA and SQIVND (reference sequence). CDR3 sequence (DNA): TGTGCCAGTAGTATGCGGAAGCGCTCTGGGGCCAACGTCCTGACTTTC. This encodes CASSMRKRSGANVLTF.

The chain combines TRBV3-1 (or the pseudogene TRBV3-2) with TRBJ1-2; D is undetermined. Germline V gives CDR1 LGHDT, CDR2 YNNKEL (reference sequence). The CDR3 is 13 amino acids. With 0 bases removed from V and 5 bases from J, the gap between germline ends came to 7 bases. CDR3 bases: TGTGCCAGCAGCCAAGATGGCACGTATGGCTACACCTTC. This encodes CASSQDGTYGYTF.

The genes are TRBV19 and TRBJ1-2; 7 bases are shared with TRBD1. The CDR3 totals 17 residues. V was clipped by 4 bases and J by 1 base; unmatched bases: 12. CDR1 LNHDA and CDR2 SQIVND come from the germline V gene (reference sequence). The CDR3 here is CASSSETRDRSNYGYTF. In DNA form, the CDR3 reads TGTGCCAGTAGTAGTGAAACTCGGGACAGAAGTAACTATGGCTACACCTTC.

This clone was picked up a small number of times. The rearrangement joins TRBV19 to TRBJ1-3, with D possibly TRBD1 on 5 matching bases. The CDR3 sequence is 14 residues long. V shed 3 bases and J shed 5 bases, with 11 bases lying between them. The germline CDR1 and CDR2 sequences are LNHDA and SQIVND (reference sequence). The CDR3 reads CASSMVGQRNTIYF. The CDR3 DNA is TGTGCCAGTAGTATGGTGGGGCAGAGAAACACCATATATTTT.

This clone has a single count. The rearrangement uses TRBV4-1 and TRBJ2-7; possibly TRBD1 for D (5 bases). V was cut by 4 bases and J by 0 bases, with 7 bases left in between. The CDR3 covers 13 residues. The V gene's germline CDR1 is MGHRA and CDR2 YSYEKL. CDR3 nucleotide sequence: TGCGCCAGCAGCCCCAGGGTCTCCTACGAGCAGTACTTC. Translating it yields CASSPRVSYEQYF.

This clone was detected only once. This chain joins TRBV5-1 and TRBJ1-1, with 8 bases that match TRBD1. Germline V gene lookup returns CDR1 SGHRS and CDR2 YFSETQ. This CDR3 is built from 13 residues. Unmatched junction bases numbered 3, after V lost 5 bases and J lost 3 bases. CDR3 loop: CASRPTGDTEAFF. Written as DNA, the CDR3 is TGCGCCAGCAGACCGACAGGGGACACTGAAGCTTTCTTT.

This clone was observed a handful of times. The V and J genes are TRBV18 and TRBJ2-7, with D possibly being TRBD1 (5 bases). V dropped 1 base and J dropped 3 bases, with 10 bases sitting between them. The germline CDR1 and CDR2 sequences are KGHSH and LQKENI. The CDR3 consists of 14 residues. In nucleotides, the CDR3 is TGTGCCAGCTCACCACTCGTAGGGGACTACGAGCAGTACTTC. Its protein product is CASSPLVGDYEQYF.

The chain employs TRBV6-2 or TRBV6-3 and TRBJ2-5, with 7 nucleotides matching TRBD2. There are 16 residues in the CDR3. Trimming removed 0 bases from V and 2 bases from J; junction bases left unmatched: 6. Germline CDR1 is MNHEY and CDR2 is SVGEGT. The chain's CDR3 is CASSYSLANPQETQYF. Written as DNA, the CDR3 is TGTGCCAGCAGTTACTCACTAGCGAACCCTCAAGAGACCCAGTACTTC.

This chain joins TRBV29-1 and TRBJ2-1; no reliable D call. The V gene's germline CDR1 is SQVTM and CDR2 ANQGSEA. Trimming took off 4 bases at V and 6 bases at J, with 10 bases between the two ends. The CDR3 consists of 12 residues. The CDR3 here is CSVGPRGNEQFF. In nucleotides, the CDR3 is TGCAGCGTTGGTCCGCGAGGCAATGAGCAGTTCTTC.

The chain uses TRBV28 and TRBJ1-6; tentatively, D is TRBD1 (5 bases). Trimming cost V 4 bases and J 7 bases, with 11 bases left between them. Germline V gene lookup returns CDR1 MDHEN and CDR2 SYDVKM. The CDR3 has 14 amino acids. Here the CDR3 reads CASSSQRGNSPLHF. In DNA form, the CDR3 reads TGTGCCAGCAGTTCCCAAAGGGGAAATTCACCCCTCCACTTT. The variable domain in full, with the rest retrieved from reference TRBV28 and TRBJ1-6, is DVKVTQSSRYLVKRTGEKVFLECVQDMDHENMFWYRQDPGLGLRLIYFSYDVKMKEKGDIPEGYSVSREKKERFSLILESASTNQTSMYLCASSSQRGNSPLHFGNGTRLTVT.

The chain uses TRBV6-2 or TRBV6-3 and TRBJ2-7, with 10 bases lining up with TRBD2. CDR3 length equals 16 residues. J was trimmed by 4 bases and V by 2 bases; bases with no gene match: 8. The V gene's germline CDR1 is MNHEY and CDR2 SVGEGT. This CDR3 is CASSYEASGSIYEQYF. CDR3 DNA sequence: TGTGCCAGCAGTTACGAGGCTAGCGGGAGTATTTACGAGCAGTACTTC.

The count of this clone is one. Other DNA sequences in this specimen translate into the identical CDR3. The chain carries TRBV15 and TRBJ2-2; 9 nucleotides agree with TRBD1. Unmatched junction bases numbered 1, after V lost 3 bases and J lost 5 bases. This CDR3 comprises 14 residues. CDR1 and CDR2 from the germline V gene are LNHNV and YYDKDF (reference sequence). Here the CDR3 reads CATSRTGGTGELFF. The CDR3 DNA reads TGTGCCACCAGCAGGACAGGGGGGACCGGGGAGCTGTTTTTT.

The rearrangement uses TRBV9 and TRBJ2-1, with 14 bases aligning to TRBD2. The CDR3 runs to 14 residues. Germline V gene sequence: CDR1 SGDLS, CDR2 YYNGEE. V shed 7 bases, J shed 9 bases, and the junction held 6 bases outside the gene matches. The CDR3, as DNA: TGTGCCAGCGGTGGACTAGCGGGAGGCAGTGAGCAGTTCTTC. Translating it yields CASGGLAGGSEQFF.